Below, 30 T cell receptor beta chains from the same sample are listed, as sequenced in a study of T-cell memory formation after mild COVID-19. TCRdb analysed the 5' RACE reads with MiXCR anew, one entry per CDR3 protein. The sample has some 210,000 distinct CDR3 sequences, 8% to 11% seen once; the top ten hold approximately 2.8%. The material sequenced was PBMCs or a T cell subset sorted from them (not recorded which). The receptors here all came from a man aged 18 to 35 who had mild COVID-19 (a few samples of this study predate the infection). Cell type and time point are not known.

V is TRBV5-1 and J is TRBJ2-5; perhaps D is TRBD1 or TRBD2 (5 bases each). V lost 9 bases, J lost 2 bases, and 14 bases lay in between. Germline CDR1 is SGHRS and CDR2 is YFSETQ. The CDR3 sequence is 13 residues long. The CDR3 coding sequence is TGCGCCACCAGGCCCGGGACGCAAGAGACCCAGTACTTC. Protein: CATRPGTQETQYF. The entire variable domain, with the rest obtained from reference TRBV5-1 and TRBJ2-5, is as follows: KAGVTQTPRYLIKTRGQQVTLSCSPISGHRSVSWYQQTPGQGLQFLFEYFSETQRNKGNFPGRFSGRQFSNSRSEMNVSTLELGDSALYLCATRPGTQETQYFGPGTRLLVL.

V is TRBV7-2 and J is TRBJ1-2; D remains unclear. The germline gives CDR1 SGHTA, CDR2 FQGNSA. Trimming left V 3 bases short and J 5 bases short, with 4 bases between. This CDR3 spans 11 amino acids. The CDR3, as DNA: TGTGCCAGCAGCTTTCAGTATGGCTACACCTTC. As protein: CASSFQYGYTF.

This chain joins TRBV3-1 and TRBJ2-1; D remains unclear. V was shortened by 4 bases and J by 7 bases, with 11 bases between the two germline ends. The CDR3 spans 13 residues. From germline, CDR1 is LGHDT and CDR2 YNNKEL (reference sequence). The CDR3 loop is CASSRELVNEQFF. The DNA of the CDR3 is TGTGCCAGCAGCCGAGAGCTAGTGAATGAGCAGTTCTTC.

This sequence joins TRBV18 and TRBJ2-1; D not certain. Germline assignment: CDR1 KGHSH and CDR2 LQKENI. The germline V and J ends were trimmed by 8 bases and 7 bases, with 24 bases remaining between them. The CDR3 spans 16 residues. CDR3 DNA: TGTGCCAGCACTCAATACGTACGGTCTCAAGTGAATGAGCAGTTCTTC. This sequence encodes CASTQYVRSQVNEQFF. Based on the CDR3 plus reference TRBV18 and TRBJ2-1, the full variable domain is NAGVMQNPRHLVRRRGQEARLRCSPMKGHSHVYWYRQLPEEGLKFMVYLQKENIIDESGMPKERFSAEFPKEGPSILRIQQVVRGDSAAYFCASTQYVRSQVNEQFFGPGTRLTVL.

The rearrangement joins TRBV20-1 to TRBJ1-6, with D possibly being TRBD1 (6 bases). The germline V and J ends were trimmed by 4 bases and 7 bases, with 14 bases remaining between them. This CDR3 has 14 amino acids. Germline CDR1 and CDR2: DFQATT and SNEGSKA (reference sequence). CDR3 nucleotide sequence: TGCAGTGCTACGCACTCGGGGGCGAATTCACCCCTCCACTTT. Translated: CSATHSGANSPLHF.

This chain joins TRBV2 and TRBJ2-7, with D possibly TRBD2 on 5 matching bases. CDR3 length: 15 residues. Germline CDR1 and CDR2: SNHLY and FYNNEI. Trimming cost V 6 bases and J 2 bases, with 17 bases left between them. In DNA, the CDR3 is TGTGCCAGCAGCCTAGTGGGCACCGGGGCCTACGAGCAGTACTTC. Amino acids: CASSLVGTGAYEQYF.

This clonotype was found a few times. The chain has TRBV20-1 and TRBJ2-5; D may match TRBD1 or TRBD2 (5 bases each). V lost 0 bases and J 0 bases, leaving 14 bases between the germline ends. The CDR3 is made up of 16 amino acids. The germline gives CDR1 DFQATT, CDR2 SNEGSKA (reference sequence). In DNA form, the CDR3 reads TGCAGTGCTAGAGATCAGAGGGGCCCCTACCAAGAGACCCAGTACTTC. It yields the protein CSARDQRGPYQETQYF.

The CDR3 bases are TGTGCCAGCAGGAGAATTACAGGGTCTCTCGGAAAACTGTTTTTT. It encodes CASRRITGSLGKLFF. The chain joins TRBV11-2 to TRBJ1-4; D may be TRBD1 (6 bases). The CDR3 has 15 residues. Germline V lookup: CDR1 SGHAT, CDR2 FQNNGV. The V end lost 6 bases, the J end lost 10 bases, and 21 bases lay between the germline ends.

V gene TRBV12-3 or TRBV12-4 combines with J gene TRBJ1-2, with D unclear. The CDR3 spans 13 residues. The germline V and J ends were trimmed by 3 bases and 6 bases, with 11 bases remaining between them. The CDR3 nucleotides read TGTGCCAGCAGTTTCCAAAAGGAGCATGGCTACACCTTC. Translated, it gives CASSFQKEHGYTF.

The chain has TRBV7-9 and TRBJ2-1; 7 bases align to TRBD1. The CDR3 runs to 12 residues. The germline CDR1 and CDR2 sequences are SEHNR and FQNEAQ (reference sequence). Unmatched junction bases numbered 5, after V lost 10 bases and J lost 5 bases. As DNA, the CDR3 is TGTGCCATCGGGACAGCCAACAATGAGCAGTTCTTC. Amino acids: CAIGTANNEQFF.

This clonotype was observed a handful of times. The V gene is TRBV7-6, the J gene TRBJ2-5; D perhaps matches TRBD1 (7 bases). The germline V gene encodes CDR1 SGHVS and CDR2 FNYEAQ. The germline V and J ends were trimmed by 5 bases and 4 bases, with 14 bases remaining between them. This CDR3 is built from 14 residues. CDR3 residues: CASSKRQGGETQYF. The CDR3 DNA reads TGTGCCAGCAGCAAAAGGCAGGGGGGAGAGACCCAGTACTTC.

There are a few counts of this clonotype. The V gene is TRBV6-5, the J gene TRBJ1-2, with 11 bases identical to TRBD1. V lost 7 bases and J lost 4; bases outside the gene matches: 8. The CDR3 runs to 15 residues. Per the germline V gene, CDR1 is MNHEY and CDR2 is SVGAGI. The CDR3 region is CASTGGDRGVYGYTF. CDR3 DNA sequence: TGTGCCAGCACTGGGGGGGACAGGGGGGTCTATGGCTACACCTTC.

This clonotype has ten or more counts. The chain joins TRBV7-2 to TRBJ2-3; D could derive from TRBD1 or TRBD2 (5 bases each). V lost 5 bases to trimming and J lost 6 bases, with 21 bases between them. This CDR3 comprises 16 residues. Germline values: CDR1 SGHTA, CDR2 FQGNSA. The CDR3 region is CASSQGFITPGDTQYF. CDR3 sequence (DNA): TGTGCCAGCAGCCAGGGTTTCATAACTCCGGGGGATACGCAGTATTTT.

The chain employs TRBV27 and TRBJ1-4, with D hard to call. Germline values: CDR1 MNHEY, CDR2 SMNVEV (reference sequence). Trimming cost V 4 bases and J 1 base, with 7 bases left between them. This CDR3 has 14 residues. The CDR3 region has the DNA TGTGCCAGCAGTTCGTCAGGAACTAATGAAAAACTGTTTTTT. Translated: CASSSSGTNEKLFF.

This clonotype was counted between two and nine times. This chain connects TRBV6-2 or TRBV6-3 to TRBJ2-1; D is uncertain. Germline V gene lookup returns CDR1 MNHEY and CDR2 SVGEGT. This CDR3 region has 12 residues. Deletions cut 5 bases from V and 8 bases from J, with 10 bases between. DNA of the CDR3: TGTGCCAGCAGTACGTCTGGCGATGAGCAGTTCTTC. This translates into CASSTSGDEQFF.

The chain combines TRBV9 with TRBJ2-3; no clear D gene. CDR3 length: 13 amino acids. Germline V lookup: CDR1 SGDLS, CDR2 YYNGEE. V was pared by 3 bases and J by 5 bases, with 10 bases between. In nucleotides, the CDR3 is TGTGCCAGCAGCGGACCTTCCGGAGATACGCAGTATTTT. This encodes CASSGPSGDTQYF.

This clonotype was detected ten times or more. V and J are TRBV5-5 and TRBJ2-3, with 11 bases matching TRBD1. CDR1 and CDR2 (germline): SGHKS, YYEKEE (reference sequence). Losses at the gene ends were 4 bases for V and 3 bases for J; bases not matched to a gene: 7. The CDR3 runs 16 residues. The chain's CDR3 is CASSGEGTGGTDTQYF. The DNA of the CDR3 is TGTGCCAGCAGCGGGGAGGGGACAGGGGGGACAGATACGCAGTATTTT.

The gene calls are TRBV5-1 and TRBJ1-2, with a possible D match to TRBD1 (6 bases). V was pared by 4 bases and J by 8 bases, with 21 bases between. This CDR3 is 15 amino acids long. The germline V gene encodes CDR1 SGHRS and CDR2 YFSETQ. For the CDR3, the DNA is TGCGCCAGCAGCCCTCTCGAACAGGGTCTCCGGGGCTACACCTTC. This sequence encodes CASSPLEQGLRGYTF.

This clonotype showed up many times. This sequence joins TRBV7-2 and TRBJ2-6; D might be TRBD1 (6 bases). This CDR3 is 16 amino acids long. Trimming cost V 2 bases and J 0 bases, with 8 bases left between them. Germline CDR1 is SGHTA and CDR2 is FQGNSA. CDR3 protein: CASSLQGPSGANVLTF. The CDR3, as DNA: TGTGCCAGCAGCTTACAGGGGCCCTCTGGGGCCAACGTCCTGACTTTC.

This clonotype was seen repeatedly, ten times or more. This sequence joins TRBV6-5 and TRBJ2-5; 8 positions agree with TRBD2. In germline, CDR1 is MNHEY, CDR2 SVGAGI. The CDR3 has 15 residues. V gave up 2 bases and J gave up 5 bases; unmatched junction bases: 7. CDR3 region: CASSYLGSGVETQYF. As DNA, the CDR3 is TGTGCCAGCAGTTACCTCGGTAGCGGGGTGGAGACCCAGTACTTC.

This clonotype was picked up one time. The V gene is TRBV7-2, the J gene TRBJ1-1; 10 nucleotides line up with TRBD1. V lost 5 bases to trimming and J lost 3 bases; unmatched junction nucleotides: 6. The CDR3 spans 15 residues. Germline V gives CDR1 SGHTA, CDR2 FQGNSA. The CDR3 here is CASSRRQGADTEAFF. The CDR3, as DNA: TGTGCCAGCAGCCGCAGACAGGGGGCGGACACTGAAGCTTTCTTT.

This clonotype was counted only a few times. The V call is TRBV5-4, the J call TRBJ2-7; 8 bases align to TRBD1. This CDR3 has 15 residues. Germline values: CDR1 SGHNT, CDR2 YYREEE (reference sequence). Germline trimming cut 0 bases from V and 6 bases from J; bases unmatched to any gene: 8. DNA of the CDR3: TGTGCCAGCAGCTTGGGCCGACAGGGGAGAGCCGAGCAGTACTTC. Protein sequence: CASSLGRQGRAEQYF.

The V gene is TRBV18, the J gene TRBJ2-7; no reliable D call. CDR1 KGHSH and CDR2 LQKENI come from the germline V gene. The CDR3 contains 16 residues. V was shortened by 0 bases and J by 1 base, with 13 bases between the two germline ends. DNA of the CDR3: TGTGCCAGCTCACCACCGGTACGTCTGGGTTCCTACGAGCAGTACTTC. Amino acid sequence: CASSPPVRLGSYEQYF.

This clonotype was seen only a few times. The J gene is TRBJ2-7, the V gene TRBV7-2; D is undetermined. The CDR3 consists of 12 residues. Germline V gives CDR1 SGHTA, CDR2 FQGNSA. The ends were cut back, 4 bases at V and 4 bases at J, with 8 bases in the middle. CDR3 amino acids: CASSYGPYEQYF. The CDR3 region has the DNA TGTGCCAGCAGCTACGGGCCTTACGAGCAGTACTTC.

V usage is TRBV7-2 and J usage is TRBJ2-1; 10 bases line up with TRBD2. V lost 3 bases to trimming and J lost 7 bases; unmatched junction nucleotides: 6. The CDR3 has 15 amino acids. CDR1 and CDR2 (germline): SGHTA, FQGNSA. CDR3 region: CASSFSSGGGNEQFF. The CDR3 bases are TGTGCCAGCAGCTTTTCCAGCGGGGGGGGGAATGAGCAGTTCTTC.

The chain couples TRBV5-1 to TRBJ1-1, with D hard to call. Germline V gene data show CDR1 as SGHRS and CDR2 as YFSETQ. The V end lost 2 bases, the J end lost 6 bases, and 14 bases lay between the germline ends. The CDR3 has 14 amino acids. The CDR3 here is CASSFRTAASEAFF. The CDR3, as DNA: TGCGCCAGCAGCTTTAGGACTGCCGCCTCTGAAGCTTTCTTT.

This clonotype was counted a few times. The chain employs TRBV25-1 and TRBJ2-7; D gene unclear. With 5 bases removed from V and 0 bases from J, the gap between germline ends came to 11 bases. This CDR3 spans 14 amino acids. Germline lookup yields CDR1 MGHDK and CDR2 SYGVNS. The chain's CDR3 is CASSRPGSSYEQYF. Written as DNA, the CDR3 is TGTGCCAGCAGTCGGCCCGGAAGCTCCTACGAGCAGTACTTC.

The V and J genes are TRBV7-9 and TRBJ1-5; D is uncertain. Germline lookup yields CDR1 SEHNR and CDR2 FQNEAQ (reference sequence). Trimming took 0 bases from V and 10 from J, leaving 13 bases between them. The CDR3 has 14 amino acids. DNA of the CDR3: TGTGCCAGCAGCTTAGCCGGCCTCTGGGAACCCCAGCATTTT. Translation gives CASSLAGLWEPQHF.

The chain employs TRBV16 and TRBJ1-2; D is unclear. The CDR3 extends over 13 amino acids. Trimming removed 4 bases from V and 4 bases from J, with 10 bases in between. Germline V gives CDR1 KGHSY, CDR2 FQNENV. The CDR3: CASSPRDPYGYTF. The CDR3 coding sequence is TGTGCCAGCAGCCCACGCGACCCCTATGGCTACACCTTC.

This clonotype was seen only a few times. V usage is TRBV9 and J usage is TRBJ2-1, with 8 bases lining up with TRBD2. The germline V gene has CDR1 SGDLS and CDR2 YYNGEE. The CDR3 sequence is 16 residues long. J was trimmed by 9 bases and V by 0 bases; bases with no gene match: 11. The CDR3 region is CASSVAPSGGGREQFF. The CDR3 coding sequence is TGTGCCAGCAGCGTAGCTCCGTCCGGGGGGGGCCGTGAGCAGTTCTTC. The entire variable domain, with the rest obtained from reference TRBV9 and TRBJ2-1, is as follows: DSGVTQTPKHLITATGQRVTLRCSPRSGDLSVYWYQQSLDQGLQFLIQYYNGEERAKGNILERFSAQQFPDLHSELNLSSLELGDSALYFCASSVAPSGGGREQFFGPGTRLTVL.